These T cell receptor beta chains were read from a single sample in a study of PD-L1 blockade in urothelial cancer. Assay: immunoSEQ multiplex PCR; the TCRdb copy retains only in-frame clones and omits some. Of 50,000 to 55,000 clones listed, roughly 84% are singletons. Sequenced material: PBMCs, taken around atezolizumab (anti-PD-L1) treatment. These receptors all stem from a man aged 60 to 69 with urothelial cancer. Each CDR3 is given without its conserved first and last residue. Size is omitted from some rows. Given values are once, few, many or a class for expanded clones.

TRBV9	TRBJ1-2	.	ASSLGTGGADGYT
TRBV4-2	TRBJ1-3	.	ASSQVGTGGNTIY
TRBV10-2	TRBJ2-1	once	ASSDLAGGPGNEQF
TRBV6-5	TRBJ1-6	few	ASSETGNSPLH
TRBV6-4	TRBJ2-1	once	ASSDSLSGRSEQF
TRBV9	TRBJ1-2	.	ASSVGWGDGYT
TRBV11-1	TRBJ2-7	.	ASSPGPAQY
TRBV15	TRBJ1-2	.	ATSRPTGTSGYGYT
TRBV4-1	TRBJ2-7	.	ASSQGPSAPYEQY
TRBV18	TRBJ2-5	.	ASSRTGGQETQY
TRBV5-4	TRBJ1-3	.	ASSLARNSGNTIY
TRBV19	TRBJ1-6	.	ASRPGNYNSPLH
TRBV18	TRBJ2-2	.	ASSPQDRGVAGELF
TRBV19	TRBJ2-5	.	ASKDTGVEETQY
TRBV4-2	TRBJ2-2	.	ASSQGIGGTGELF
TRBV7-9	TRBJ1-5	.	ASSPDSRIGQPQH
TRBV6-5	TRBJ2-7	.	ASSYPGKGAYEQY
TRBV7-9	TRBJ1-1	.	AVHPRVPLDLNTEAF
TRBV30	TRBJ2-6	once	AWSGEWRQGAFGANVLT
TRBV30	TRBJ1-3	.	AWSLTGGRNTIY
TRBV13	TRBJ2-7	.	ASSSTGTSGKESYEQY
TRBV6-1	TRBJ2-7	once	ASSVQGALAYEQY
TRBV5-4	TRBJ1-2	few	ASSQETGLSGYT
TRBV19	TRBJ1-6	.	ASRQGTSSPLH
TRBV7-3	TRBJ2-1	.	ASGGGANEQF
TRBV5-4	TRBJ2-7	.	ASSAASTGFSYEQY
TRBV5-1	TRBJ2-1	.	ASSTSGGLEQF
TRBV7-8	TRBJ2-7	.	ASSYFDTSSYEQY
TRBV30	TRBJ1-3	.	AWSPRTGKVYGNTIY
TRBV5-1	TRBJ2-5	.	ASSASGAVQETQY
TRBV5-1	TRBJ2-2	.	ASSLDRRELF
TRBV7-2	TRBJ1-5	few	ASSPDRVQPQH
TRBV30	TRBJ2-5	.	ALSGNQETQY
TRBV30	TRBJ2-3	.	AWSRTDTQY
TRBV2	TRBJ2-2	few	ASSVSAGRITGELF
TRBV6-6	TRBJ1-4	.	ASSIRQGANEKLF
TRBV30	TRBJ1-2	.	AWSDLGGTGLDGYT
TRBV7-6	TRBJ2-7	.	ASSLGTSSEQY
TRBV6-6	TRBJ1-1	.	ASSPRTGLNTEAF
TRBV6-1	TRBJ1-5	few	ASSELLQPQH
TRBV28	TRBJ2-3	.	ASSFIQTGFTDTQY
TRBV14	TRBJ2-5	.	ASSASGGAARTQY
TRBV5-1	TRBJ1-2	.	ASSLDSLYGYT
TRBV5-6	TRBJ2-5	.	ASSSWGRFGETQY
TRBV27	TRBJ1-1	.	ASSKRNTEAF
TRBV5-1	TRBJ2-1	.	ASSLELAGYNEQF
TRBV19	TRBJ1-1	.	ASSIGTGGAYAEAF
TRBV7-9	TRBJ1-1	.	ASSAVGNTEAF
TRBV11-3	TRBJ2-1	.	ASSSLRGEQF
TRBV2	TRBJ1-2	.	ASERGGLYGYT
TRBV18	TRBJ2-1	.	ASSPSPGGYNEQF
TRBV14	TRBJ2-4	once	ASSQRLSGGAKNIQY
TRBV2	TRBJ1-2	.	ASSSRGTGSSNYGYT